Many counts were recorded for the clone carrying this TCR beta chain. Antigen unknown. The entry originates in a study of T-cell reconstitution after alpha-beta-depleted transplantation in children. Study-level points and caveats: A year had passed since transplant, and T-cell counts and diversity by then came mostly from newly produced T cells.

Preparation of the TCRbeta library involved a method that used unique molecular identifiers. TCRdb re-called the PCR reads through MiXCR, storing one row per CDR3 protein. Of about 100,000 distinct CDR3 sequences detected, 7.5% to 9% appear once; the ten largest clones hold 15% to 20%. The CDR3 sequence is 14 residues long. V lost 6 bases, J lost 3 bases, and 15 bases lay in between. Germline V gene lookup returns CDR1 SGHTA and CDR2 FQGNSA. V gene TRBV7-2 combines with J gene TRBJ2-7; possible D gene TRBD2, 6 bases. The sample here was PBMCs, taken before TCRalphabeta/CD19-depleted stem cell transplant. This TCR was sampled from a boy younger than 10 with acute lymphoblastic leukemia, due to receive a stem cell transplant. CDR3 bases: TGTGCCAGCAGGCCACGGGCGGGGTACTACGAGCAGTACTTC. This codes for CASRPRAGYYEQYF.